A single sample is the source of the 31 T cell receptor beta chains below, sequenced in a study of T cell responses to AZD1222 COVID-19 vaccine. The protocol was immunoSEQ multiplex PCR, while the TCRdb copy is restricted to in-frame clones and leaves out a portion. This table has 140,000 to 150,000 clones, roughly 89% appearing once. The sample consisted of peripheral blood, taken on day 0 of AZD1222 vaccination. All receptors derive from an adult in good health.

J is TRBJ2-5 and V is TRBV2; 7 positions match TRBD2. This CDR3 comprises 13 residues. J lost 5 bases, V lost 8 bases, and 8 bases had no gene match. Germline V gene sequence: CDR1 SNHLY, CDR2 FYNNEI. CDR3 region: CASRGGPGETQYF. The CDR3 DNA reads TGTGCCAGCCGGGGAGGGCCGGGGGAGACCCAGTACTTC.

The genes are TRBV9 and TRBJ1-1; TRBD1 aligns across 11 bases. Trimming removed 3 bases from V and 1 base from J; junction bases left unmatched: 2. The CDR3 length is 15 residues. The germline CDR1 and CDR2 sequences are SGDLS and YYNGEE. In nucleotides, the CDR3 is TGTGCCAGCAGCGCGGACAGGGGGCGGAACACTGAAGCTTTCTTT. This sequence encodes CASSADRGRNTEAFF.

This rearrangement joins TRBV7-2 to TRBJ1-3; maybe TRBD1 (5 bases). This CDR3 has 16 amino acids. CDR1 is SGHTA, CDR2 FQGNSA, per germline. Trimming removed 5 bases from V and 0 bases from J, with 14 bases in between. The CDR3 here is CASSTGRSSSGNTIYF. The CDR3 region has the DNA TGTGCCAGCAGCACGGGACGATCCAGCTCTGGAAACACCATATATTTT.

The chain is built from TRBV19 and TRBJ2-7, with D uncertain. Between the trimmed V and J ends, which lost 3 bases and 4 bases, there was a span of 10 bases. Germline V gives CDR1 LNHDA, CDR2 SQIVND (reference sequence). The CDR3 is 13 amino acids. This CDR3 reads CASSMVYNYEQYF. The CDR3 nucleotides read TGTGCCAGTAGTATGGTCTATAATTACGAGCAGTACTTC.

The chain employs TRBV5-1 and TRBJ2-3, with TRBD1 matching 8 bases. Germline loops: CDR1 SGHRS, CDR2 YFSETQ. The V segment lost 1 base and the J segment 2 bases; nucleotides outside the gene matches: 3. This CDR3 is 15 amino acids long. CDR3 bases: TGCGCCAGCAGCTTGACAGGGGGTTTCACAGATACGCAGTATTTT. Translation gives CASSLTGGFTDTQYF.

The chain recombines TRBV10-3 with TRBJ2-1, with TRBD1 matching 10 bases. The germline CDR1 and CDR2 sequences are ENHRY and SYGVKD. V was pared by 4 bases and J by 8 bases, with 8 bases of the junction left unmatched. The CDR3 sequence is 15 residues long. In nucleotides, the CDR3 is TGTGCCATCAGTGGCGGGACAGGGGAATCGGATGAGCAGTTCTTC. Translated: CAISGGTGESDEQFF.

The V call is TRBV7-9, the J call TRBJ2-6; D call uncertain. CDR1 and CDR2 (germline): SEHNR, FQNEAQ (reference sequence). The CDR3 covers 14 residues. The V end was cut by 3 bases, the J end by 3 bases, with 6 bases between. Here the CDR3 reads CASSFLYGANVLTF. The CDR3 DNA sequence: TGTGCCAGCAGCTTCCTATATGGGGCCAACGTCCTGACTTTC.

The rearrangement uses TRBV5-1 and TRBJ2-2, with D possibly being TRBD1 (5 bases). The CDR3 totals 14 residues. Looked up from germline, CDR1 is SGHRS and CDR2 is YFSETQ. Trimming cost V 2 bases and J 3 bases, with 8 bases left between them. In DNA form, the CDR3 reads TGCGCCAGCAGCTTACAGGCGGACACCGGGGAGCTGTTTTTT. Translating it yields CASSLQADTGELFF.

The gene calls are TRBV10-2 and TRBJ2-7; the match to TRBD2 covers 12 bases. Germline V gene sequence: CDR1 WSHSY, CDR2 SAAADI. V gave up 0 bases and J gave up 2 bases; unmatched junction bases: 5. This CDR3 has 17 amino acids. In DNA form, the CDR3 reads TGCGCCAGCAGTGAGTCGATAGGACTAGCGGGGACCTACGAGCAGTACTTC. Translated, it gives CASSESIGLAGTYEQYF.

The gene calls are TRBV19 and TRBJ2-5, with TRBD2 matching 13 bases. The CDR3 is made up of 15 amino acids. CDR1 and CDR2 (germline): LNHDA, SQIVND (reference sequence). V was pared by 1 base and J by 4 bases, with 0 bases of the junction left unmatched. CDR3 sequence reads: CASSIGLAGGETQYF. DNA for the CDR3: TGTGCCAGTAGTATAGGACTAGCGGGGGGAGAGACCCAGTACTTC.

This clone occurred once. This chain uses TRBV5-5 with TRBJ1-6, with a tentative D call TRBD1 (5 bases). The CDR3 loop spans 14 amino acids. CDR1 and CDR2 (germline): SGHKS, YYEKEE (reference sequence). Trimming removed 0 bases from V and 10 bases from J, with 11 bases in between. CDR3 protein: CASSLGGIGSPLHF. In DNA, the CDR3 is TGTGCCAGCAGCTTGGGGGGGATAGGATCACCCCTCCACTTT.

The chain combines TRBV5-4 with TRBJ2-7, with 10 bases identical to TRBD1. This CDR3 contains 15 residues. CDR1 is SGHNT, CDR2 YYREEE, per germline (reference sequence). Trimming at V came to 4 bases and at J to 2 bases, leaving 6 bases not matched to a gene. In DNA form, the CDR3 reads TGTGCCAGCAGCAAACCGGGACAGGGGACCTACGAGCAGTACTTC. It yields the protein CASSKPGQGTYEQYF.

The chain joins TRBV28 to TRBJ1-2, with 7 bases lining up with TRBD1. The CDR3 totals 14 residues. Germline-derived CDR1 and CDR2 are MDHEN and SYDVKM. Losses at the gene ends were 6 bases for V and 0 bases for J; bases not matched to a gene: 4. The CDR3 sequence: CASRLGQTNYGYTF. The DNA for the CDR3 is TGTGCCAGCAGATTGGGACAGACTAACTATGGCTACACCTTC.

The rearrangement links TRBV28 to TRBJ1-1; D gene ambiguous. CDR3 length equals 12 residues. Trimming pared 8 bases from V and 1 base from J, leaving 8 bases between. The germline V gene has CDR1 MDHEN and CDR2 SYDVKM. The CDR3 nucleotides are TGTGCCAGCGCGGGCTGGAACACTGAAGCTTTCTTT. Protein sequence: CASAGWNTEAFF.

This chain uses TRBV23-1 with TRBJ2-6; 8 nucleotides line up with TRBD1. TRBV23-1 is designated an ORF whose function remains uncertain. The trim removed 1 base at V and 0 bases at J, leaving 11 bases unmatched. This CDR3 is 20 amino acids long. The CDR3 region has the DNA TGCGCCAGCAGTCAATTCCTGCAGACAGGGGCCCTCTCTGGGGCCAACGTCCTGACTTTC. Its protein is CASSQFLQTGALSGANVLTF.

The rearrangement links TRBV7-2 to TRBJ2-5, with 13 nucleotides matching TRBD2. V lost 5 bases to trimming and J lost 4 bases; unmatched junction nucleotides: 4. The CDR3 is made up of 15 amino acids. CDR1 and CDR2 (germline): SGHTA, FQGNSA. Written as DNA, the CDR3 is TGTGCCAGCAGCATCGGACTAGCGGGAGTAGAGACCCAGTACTTC. Translated, it gives CASSIGLAGVETQYF.

The chain couples TRBV5-1 to TRBJ2-1, with 8 bases lining up with TRBD1. This CDR3 is built from 15 residues. Germline CDR1 reads SGHRS; CDR2 reads YFSETQ. V was pared by 1 base and J by 8 bases, with 8 bases of the junction left unmatched. This CDR3 reads CASSLPLQGAHEQFF. CDR3 DNA: TGCGCCAGCAGCTTGCCCCTGCAGGGGGCTCATGAGCAGTTCTTC.

V and J are TRBV28 and TRBJ2-7, with 7 bases that match TRBD1. This CDR3 contains 17 residues. Germline values: CDR1 MDHEN, CDR2 SYDVKM. Unmatched junction bases numbered 19, after V lost 6 bases and J lost 5 bases. CDR3 sequence: CASSERMGSGGNHEQYF. DNA for the CDR3: TGTGCCAGCAGCGAGCGTATGGGGTCAGGGGGAAACCACGAGCAGTACTTC.

This clone showed up just once. The genes are TRBV6-4 and TRBJ2-1; 12 bases align to TRBD2. This CDR3 region has 14 residues. J lost 7 bases, V lost 3 bases, and 1 base had no gene match. Germline V gene sequence: CDR1 MRHNA, CDR2 SNTAGT. The CDR3 reads CASSELAGGNEQFF. DNA for the CDR3: TGTGCCAGCAGTGAACTAGCGGGGGGAAATGAGCAGTTCTTC.

The rearrangement links TRBV5-4 to TRBJ2-6; D unresolved. The CDR3 covers 15 residues. Trimming removed 0 bases at V and 0 bases at J, with 4 bases between. Germline V CDR1 and CDR2: SGHNT, YYREEE (reference sequence). CDR3 coding DNA: TGTGCCAGCAGCTTGGACCCCTCTGGGGCCAACGTCCTGACTTTC. Its protein is CASSLDPSGANVLTF.

This clone was recorded only once. This sequence joins TRBV28 and TRBJ2-5, with no clear D. The CDR3 loop spans 15 amino acids. Trimming took off 5 bases at V and 2 bases at J, with 15 bases between the two ends. CDR1 is MDHEN and CDR2 is SYDVKM in the germline V gene. The CDR3 nucleotides are TGTGCCAGCAGTCCCAGTTTTGTGAGTCAAGAGACCCAGTACTTC. Encoded protein: CASSPSFVSQETQYF.

The V call is TRBV4-1, the J call TRBJ2-3; possible D gene TRBD2, 6 bases. The CDR3 spans 16 residues. Trimming took off 4 bases at V and 6 bases at J, with 20 bases between the two ends. Germline-derived CDR1 and CDR2 are MGHRA and YSYEKL. The CDR3 protein is CASSPGVGRENDTQYF. In nucleotides, the CDR3 is TGCGCCAGCAGCCCTGGGGTGGGCCGGGAGAACGATACGCAGTATTTT.

V and J are TRBV29-1 and TRBJ2-3; D not resolved. V was trimmed by 7 bases and J by 4 bases, leaving 9 bases between them. CDR1 SQVTM and CDR2 ANQGSEA come from the germline V gene. CDR3 length: 11 residues. CDR3: CSGSVPDTQYF. The CDR3 nucleotides are TGCAGCGGGTCTGTACCAGATACGCAGTATTTT.

To note about this clone: Sequence at one end of the junction differs from germline and may be a read error. This sequence joins TRBV30 and TRBJ1-4; weak D call: TRBD1 (5 bases). CDR3 length: 11 amino acids. The V gene's germline CDR1 is GTSNPN and CDR2 SVGIG (reference sequence). CDR3 loop: CAWSVRDLPVF. DNA of the CDR3: TGTGCCTGGAGTGTACGGGACCTTCCGGTTTTT.

The rearrangement uses TRBV14 and TRBJ1-1; D may be TRBD1 (6 bases). The V gene lost 4 bases and the J gene lost 4 bases, with 10 bases spanning the gap. In germline, CDR1 is SGHDN, CDR2 FVKESK. This CDR3 is 13 amino acids long. CDR3 nucleotides: TGTGCCAGCAGCCTGGGGGGGCTCACTGAAGCTTTCTTT. It yields the protein CASSLGGLTEAFF.

This CDR3 is CASSALAGPQETQYF. CDR3 DNA: TGCGCCAGCAGCGCCCTAGCGGGGCCCCAAGAGACCCAGTACTTC. The chain couples TRBV4-1 to TRBJ2-5; TRBD2 agrees at 9 bases. Trimming cost V 5 bases and J 1 base; bases outside gene matches: 5. Germline CDR1 and CDR2: MGHRA and YSYEKL. CDR3 size: 15 residues.

On this clone: Other DNA sequences in this sample translate to the same CDR3. The V call is TRBV3-1 (or the pseudogene TRBV3-2), the J call TRBJ2-2; no definite D call. Per germline, CDR1 LGHDT and CDR2 YNNKEL (reference sequence). V lost 1 base to trimming and J lost 5 bases, with 2 bases between them. This CDR3 is 12 amino acids long. CDR3 loop: CASSQGTGELFF. The DNA for the CDR3 is TGTGCCAGCAGCCAAGGAACCGGGGAGCTGTTTTTT.

This sequence joins TRBV4-2 and TRBJ1-2; tentative D call: TRBD1 (5 bases). The CDR3 runs to 19 residues. Germline V gene data show CDR1 as LGHNA and CDR2 as YNFKEQ. V lost 4 bases and J 4 bases, leaving 28 bases between the germline ends. The CDR3 region has the DNA TGTGCCAGCAGCCGGGTCCTTGGGGGTCCTTTGTCGAGTACCTATGGCTACACCTTC. Translating gives CASSRVLGGPLSSTYGYTF.

In nucleotides, the CDR3 is TGTGCCAGCCCAGTGGTCGGCAATCAGCCCCAGCATTTT. Translated, it gives CASPVVGNQPQHF. This chain uses TRBV18 with TRBJ1-5; D is undetermined. Germline V gene data show CDR1 as KGHSH and CDR2 as LQKENI. The V end lost 8 bases, the J end lost 2 bases, and 10 bases lay between the germline ends. This CDR3 spans 13 amino acids.

The chain uses TRBV3-1 (or the pseudogene TRBV3-2) and TRBJ2-1; D is uncertain. The CDR3 loop spans 13 amino acids. Deletions cut 9 bases from V and 5 bases from J, with 14 bases between. Germline V lookup: CDR1 LGHDT, CDR2 YNNKEL (reference sequence). CDR3 coding DNA: TGTGCCAGTCGGGCTACGACGGACAATGAGCAGTTCTTC. Translated, it gives CASRATTDNEQFF.

The chain links TRBV6-4 to TRBJ2-1; 9 nucleotides match TRBD1. The CDR3 extends over 16 amino acids. J was trimmed by 4 bases and V by 4 bases; bases with no gene match: 8. Germline loops: CDR1 MRHNA, CDR2 SNTAGT. CDR3 amino acids: CASSVSGTGSYNEQFF. CDR3 DNA sequence: TGTGCCAGCAGTGTGTCCGGGACAGGGTCATACAATGAGCAGTTCTTC.